Sequencing of this TCR beta chain was carried out in a study of T cells in Graves' hyperthyroidism and ophthalmopathy. It was uncontrolled infection, other autoimmune disease, pregnancy or lactation that excluded patients. Together with thyroid ultrasound, orbital computed tomography, serum thyroxine and TRAb, clinical symptoms were used for diagnoses. Fresh peripheral blood, approximately 9.6 ml, yielded the PBMCs. Study results and limitations: Ophthalmopathy could be told apart from stable hyperthyroidism with a 13 V-J model.

The CDR3 loop spans 15 amino acids. Germline values: CDR1 LGHNA, CDR2 YNFKEQ. V shed 1 base and J 5 bases; nucleotides not matched to a gene: 5. Concerning this clonotype itself: Its specificity is not known.

The investigators amplified TCR beta CDR3 regions from RNA transcripts. Primed by the HTBI set, a first-round RT-PCR was run on the TCR CDR3. TCRdb reanalysed the multiplex PCR reads using MiXCR and keeps one entry per CDR3 protein. The data show roughly 570,000 distinct CDR3 sequences, with around 14% seen just once and under 8% held by the top ten. This TCR derives from a woman younger than 45 with Graves' hyperthyroidism. Sequenced: blood. The chain joins TRBV4-2 to TRBJ2-1; 7 bases align to TRBD2. For the CDR3, the DNA is TGTGCCAGCAGCCAAGGGACTAGATTCGACAATGAGCAGTTCTTC. Its protein is CASSQGTRFDNEQFF.